The 4 T cell receptor beta chains below were found in one sample sequenced in a study of T cell changes during pregnancy in multiple sclerosis. Assay used: immunoSEQ multiplex PCR; TCRdb lists only in-frame clones, some missing. The repertoire holds some 100,000 clones, with around nine tenths as singletons. The sample consisted of peripheral blood, taken in the second trimester of pregnancy. The receptors derive from a female donor with multiple sclerosis, enrolled in a pregnancy study.

The rearrangement uses TRBV6-5 and TRBJ1-1; 7 bases match TRBD1. Trimming removed 4 bases from V and 4 bases from J; junction bases left unmatched: 3. This CDR3 has 13 residues. Germline-derived CDR1 and CDR2 are MNHEY and SVGAGI. The CDR3 DNA follows: TGTGCCAGCAGTTCGACAGGGAGCACTGAAGCTTTCTTT. Translating it yields CASSSTGSTEAFF.

The chain is built from TRBV5-1 and TRBJ2-7; 8 nucleotides agree with TRBD1. The V gene end was trimmed by 4 bases and the J gene end by 2 bases; junction bases not matched to a gene: 5. The CDR3 spans 14 residues. Per the germline V gene, CDR1 is SGHRS and CDR2 is YFSETQ. The chain's CDR3 is CASSTSQGAYEQYF. CDR3 nucleotides: TGCGCCAGCAGCACTTCACAGGGGGCCTACGAGCAGTACTTC. Together with reference TRBV5-1 and TRBJ2-7, the CDR3 gives the full variable domain: KAGVTQTPRYLIKTRGQQVTLSCSPISGHRSVSWYQQTPGQGLQFLFEYFSETQRNKGNFPGRFSGRQFSNSRSEMNVSTLELGDSALYLCASSTSQGAYEQYFGPGTRLTVT.

The V and J genes are TRBV9 and TRBJ2-7; D is possibly TRBD2 (5 bases). The germline V gene encodes CDR1 SGDLS and CDR2 YYNGEE. The CDR3 spans 14 residues. V lost 4 bases, J lost 2 bases, and 13 bases lay in between. The CDR3 here is CASSPVLEAYEQYF. For the CDR3, the DNA is TGTGCCAGCAGCCCGGTTCTGGAGGCCTACGAGCAGTACTTC.

The chain couples TRBV2 to TRBJ2-7; TRBD2 agrees at 10 bases. This CDR3 is 14 amino acids long. After removal of 3 bases from V and 5 bases from J, the junction contained 4 bases not matched to a gene. From germline, CDR1 is SNHLY and CDR2 FYNNEI. The chain's CDR3 is CASSDLAGVNEQYF. In DNA form, the CDR3 reads TGTGCCAGCAGTGACCTAGCGGGAGTGAACGAGCAGTACTTC.